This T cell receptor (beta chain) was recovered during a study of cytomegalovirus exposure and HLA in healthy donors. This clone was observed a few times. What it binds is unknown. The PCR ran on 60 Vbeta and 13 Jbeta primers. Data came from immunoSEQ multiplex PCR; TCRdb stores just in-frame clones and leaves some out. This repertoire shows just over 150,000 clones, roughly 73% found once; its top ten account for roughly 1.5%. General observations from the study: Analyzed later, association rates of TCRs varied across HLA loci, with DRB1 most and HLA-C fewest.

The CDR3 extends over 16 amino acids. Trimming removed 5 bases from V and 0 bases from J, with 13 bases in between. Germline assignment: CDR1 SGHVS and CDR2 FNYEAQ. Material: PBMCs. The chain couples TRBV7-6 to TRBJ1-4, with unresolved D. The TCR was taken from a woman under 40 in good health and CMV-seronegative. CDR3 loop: CASSPGDSTTNEKLFF. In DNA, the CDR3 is TGTGCCAGCAGCCCCGGCGACTCCACAACTAATGAAAAACTGTTTTTT.